This T cell receptor beta chain appears in the sequencing data of a study of breast tumors, draining lymph nodes, adjacent tissues. Per germline, CDR1 SGHDN and CDR2 FVKESK. This CDR3 spans 15 amino acids. The V and J ends lost 1 base and 4 bases respectively, with 13 bases between them. This clonotype is a singleton in its sample. The antigen is undetermined. TCRdb passed the multiplex PCR reads through MiXCR, listing each CDR3 protein once. This sample has about 150,000 distinct CDR3 sequences, with over 25% found just once. Breast cancer patients provided tissue from their axillary draining lymph nodes. Study outcomes and limitations: Compared with lymph nodes, tumors were less diverse; compared with nontumor tissue, more. The lymph node origin of tumor T cells was framed as consistent with a hypothesis, not demonstrated. Luminal-like breast cancer showed significantly higher tumor–nontumor repertoire similarity than basal-like. The data were judged consistent with most tumor T cells coming from lymph node and expanding in tumor.

Sequencing used axillary lymph node tissue. This rearrangement joins TRBV14 to TRBJ1-2; perhaps TRBD1 as D (6 bases). This TCR came from a female donor with breast cancer. Some clones in this sample may be carry-over from other donors' samples. The CDR3 here is CASSQAGGRGYGYTF. DNA for the CDR3: TGTGCCAGCAGCCAAGCCGGGGGCCGGGGCTATGGCTACACCTTC.